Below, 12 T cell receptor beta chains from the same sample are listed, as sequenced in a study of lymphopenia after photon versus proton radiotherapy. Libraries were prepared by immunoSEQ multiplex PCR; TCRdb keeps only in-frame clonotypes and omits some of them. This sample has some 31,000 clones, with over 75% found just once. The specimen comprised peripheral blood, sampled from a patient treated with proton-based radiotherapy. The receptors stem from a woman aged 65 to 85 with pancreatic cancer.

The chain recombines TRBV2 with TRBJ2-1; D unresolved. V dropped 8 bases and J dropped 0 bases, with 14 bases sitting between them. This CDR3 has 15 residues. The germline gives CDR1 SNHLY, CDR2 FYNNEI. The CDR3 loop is CASRQNWSSYNEQFF. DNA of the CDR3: TGTGCCAGCCGTCAGAACTGGAGCTCCTACAATGAGCAGTTCTTC.

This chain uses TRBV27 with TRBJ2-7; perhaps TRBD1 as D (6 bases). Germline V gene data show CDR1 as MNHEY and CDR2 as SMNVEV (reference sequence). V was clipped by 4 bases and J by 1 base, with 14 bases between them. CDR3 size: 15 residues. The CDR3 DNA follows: TGTGCCAGCAGTTCTCTCAGGGGAGTTTCCTACGAGCAGTACTTC. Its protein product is CASSSLRGVSYEQYF.

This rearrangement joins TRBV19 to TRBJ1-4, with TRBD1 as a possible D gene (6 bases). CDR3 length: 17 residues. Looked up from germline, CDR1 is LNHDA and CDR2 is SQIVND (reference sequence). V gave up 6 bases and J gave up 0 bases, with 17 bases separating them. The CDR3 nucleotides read TGTGCCAGTAGAAGACAGGCTTCGACTGCAACTAATGAAAAACTGTTTTTT. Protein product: CASRRQASTATNEKLFF.

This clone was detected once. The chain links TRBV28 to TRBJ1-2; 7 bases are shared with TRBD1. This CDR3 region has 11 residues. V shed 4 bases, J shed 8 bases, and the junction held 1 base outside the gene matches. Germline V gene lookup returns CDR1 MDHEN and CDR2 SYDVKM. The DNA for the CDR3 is TGTGCCAGCAGTTCGGACAGGGGCTACACCTTC. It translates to CASSSDRGYTF.

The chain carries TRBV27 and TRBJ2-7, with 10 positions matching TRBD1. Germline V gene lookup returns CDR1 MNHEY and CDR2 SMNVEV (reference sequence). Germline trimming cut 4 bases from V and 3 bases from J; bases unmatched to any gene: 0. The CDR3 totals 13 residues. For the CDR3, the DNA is TGTGCCAGCAGTTGGGACAGGGGCTACGAGCAGTACTTC. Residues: CASSWDRGYEQYF.

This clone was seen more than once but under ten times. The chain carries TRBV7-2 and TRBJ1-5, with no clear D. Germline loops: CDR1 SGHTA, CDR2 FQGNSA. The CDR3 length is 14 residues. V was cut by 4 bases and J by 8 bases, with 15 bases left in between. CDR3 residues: CASSSDARPEPQHF. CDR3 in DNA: TGTGCCAGCAGCTCAGATGCCCGGCCTGAGCCCCAGCATTTT.

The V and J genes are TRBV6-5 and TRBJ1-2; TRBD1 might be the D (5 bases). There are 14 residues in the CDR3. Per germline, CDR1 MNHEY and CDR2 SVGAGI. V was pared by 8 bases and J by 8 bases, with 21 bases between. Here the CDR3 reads CASAEGFGVWGYTF. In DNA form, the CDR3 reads TGTGCCAGCGCGGAGGGGTTTGGAGTTTGGGGCTACACCTTC.

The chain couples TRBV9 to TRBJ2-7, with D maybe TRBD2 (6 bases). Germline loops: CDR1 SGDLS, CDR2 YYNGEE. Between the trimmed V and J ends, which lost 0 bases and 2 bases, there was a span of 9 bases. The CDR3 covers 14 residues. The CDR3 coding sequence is TGTGCCAGCAGCGTAGATGCGGGAACCTACGAGCAGTACTTC. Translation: CASSVDAGTYEQYF.

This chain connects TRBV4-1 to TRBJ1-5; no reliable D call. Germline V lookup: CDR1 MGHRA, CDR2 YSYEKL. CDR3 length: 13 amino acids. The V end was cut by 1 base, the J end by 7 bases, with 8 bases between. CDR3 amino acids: CASSQGLGQPQHF. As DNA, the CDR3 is TGCGCCAGCAGCCAAGGACTAGGCCAGCCCCAGCATTTT.

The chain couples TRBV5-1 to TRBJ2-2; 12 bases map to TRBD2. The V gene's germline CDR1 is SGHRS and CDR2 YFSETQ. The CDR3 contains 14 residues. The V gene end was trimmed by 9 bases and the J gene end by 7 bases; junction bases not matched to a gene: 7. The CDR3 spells CAIRLAGEVGELFF. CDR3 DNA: TGCGCCATCAGACTAGCGGGAGAGGTCGGGGAGCTGTTTTTT.

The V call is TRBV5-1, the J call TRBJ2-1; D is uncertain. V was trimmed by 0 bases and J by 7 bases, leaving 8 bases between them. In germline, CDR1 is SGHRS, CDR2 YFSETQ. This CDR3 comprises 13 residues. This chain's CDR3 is CASSLDMGNEQFF. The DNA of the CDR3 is TGCGCCAGCAGCTTGGATATGGGGAATGAGCAGTTCTTC. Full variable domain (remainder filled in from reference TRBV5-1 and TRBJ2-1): KAGVTQTPRYLIKTRGQQVTLSCSPISGHRSVSWYQQTPGQGLQFLFEYFSETQRNKGNFPGRFSGRQFSNSRSEMNVSTLELGDSALYLCASSLDMGNEQFFGPGTRLTVL.

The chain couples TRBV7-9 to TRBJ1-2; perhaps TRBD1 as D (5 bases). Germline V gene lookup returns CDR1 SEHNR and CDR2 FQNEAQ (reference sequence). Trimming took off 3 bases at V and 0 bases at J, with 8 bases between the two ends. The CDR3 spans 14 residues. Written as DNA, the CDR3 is TGTGCCAGCAGCTTCATGGGGGCTAACTATGGCTACACCTTC. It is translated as CASSFMGANYGYTF.